This TCR beta chain appears in the sequencing data of a study of blood T cell repertoires in COVID-19. Germline CDR1 is SEHNR and CDR2 is FQNEAQ (reference sequence). The CDR3 extends over 16 amino acids. V shed 5 bases and J shed 3 bases, with 17 bases lying between them. Some clones are missing from TCRdb's copy, which holds only in-frame ones; the method was immunoSEQ multiplex PCR. The sample carries around 49,000 clones, about four fifths recorded once. This receptor was obtained from an elderly woman with COVID-19, enrolled during active disease. The sequenced material came from peripheral blood. The chain employs TRBV7-9 and TRBJ2-4, with D tentatively TRBD2 (5 bases). CDR3 in amino acids: CASSRTVGKFKNIQYF. CDR3 bases: TGTGCCAGCAGCCGAACCGTCGGGAAGTTCAAAAACATTCAGTACTTC. The complete variable domain, with remaining parts taken from reference TRBV7-9 and TRBJ2-4, reads DTGVSQNPRHKITKRGQNVTFRCDPISEHNRLYWYRQTLGQGPEFLTYFQNEAQLEKSRLLSDRFSAERPKGSFSTLEIQRTEQGDSAMYLCASSRTVGKFKNIQYFGAGTRLSVL.